The sequence of this T cell receptor (beta chain) was determined in a study of beta chain features in type 1 diabetes. The CDR3 spans 13 residues. The germline V gene encodes CDR1 SGDLS and CDR2 YYNGEE. The V and J ends lost 0 bases and 5 bases, in that order; junction bases with no gene match: 0. Study results and limitations: Shorter TCRB CDR3s, moderately but significantly so, marked every one of the four CD4+ subsets in Type 1 diabetes patients. Lower insertion and higher deletion counts appeared at VDJ junctions in type 1 diabetes patients.

This clone was seen a few times. Its antigen is not identified. Other DNA sequences in this specimen translate into the identical CDR3. cDNA synthesis used the whole RNA isolate, giving expressed TCRB sequences. TCRdb keeps only in-frame clones here, not all; method: immunoSEQ multiplex PCR. The table has a few hundred thousand clones, over 13% seen once. A sort by CD45RO/CCR7/CD25/CD127/CD95/CD27 yielded CD4+ naive, central memory, regulatory and stem cell-like memory cells. The chain joins TRBV9 to TRBJ2-5, with 8 bases lining up with TRBD2. Sequenced sample: naive CD4+ T cells from blood. The TCR was taken from a woman aged 18-29 years in good health. This CDR3 reads CASSVASGETQYF. CDR3 bases: TGTGCCAGCAGCGTAGCTAGCGGGGAGACCCAGTACTTC.